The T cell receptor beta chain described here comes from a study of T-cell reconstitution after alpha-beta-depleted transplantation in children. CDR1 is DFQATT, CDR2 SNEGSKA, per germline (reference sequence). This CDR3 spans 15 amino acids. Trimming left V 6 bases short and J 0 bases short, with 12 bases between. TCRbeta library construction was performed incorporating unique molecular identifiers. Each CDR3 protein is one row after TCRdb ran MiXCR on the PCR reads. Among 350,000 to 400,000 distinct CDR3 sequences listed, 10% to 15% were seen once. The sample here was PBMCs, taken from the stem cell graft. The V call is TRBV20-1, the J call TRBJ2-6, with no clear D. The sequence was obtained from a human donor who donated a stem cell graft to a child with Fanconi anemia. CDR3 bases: TGCAGTGCGGCCCTGGGAAGCTCTGGGGCCAACGTCCTGACTTTC. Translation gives CSAALGSSGANVLTF.